What follows are 18 T cell receptor beta chains derived from one specimen sequenced in a study of cytomegalovirus exposure and HLA in healthy donors. Amplification used 60 Vbeta primers and 13 Jbeta primers. Sequencing was performed with immunoSEQ multiplex PCR; in TCRdb, only in-frame clones are kept and a portion is missing. Of approximately 100,000 clones detected, over 75% appear once; the ten largest clones hold approximately 5%. Material for sequencing was PBMCs. These receptor sequences come from a woman aged 18 to 35 in good health and CMV-seropositive.

The genes are TRBV30 and TRBJ1-1, with a weak D call TRBD1 (6 bases). The germline CDR1 and CDR2 sequences are GTSNPN and SVGIG (reference sequence). This CDR3 spans 13 amino acids. Trimming took off 5 bases at V and 4 bases at J, with 14 bases between the two ends. CDR3 DNA sequence: TGTGCCTGGGAAAAGACAGGCAGCACTGAAGCTTTCTTT. Translation: CAWEKTGSTEAFF.

The chain has TRBV18 and TRBJ2-7; D perhaps matches TRBD2 (5 bases). This CDR3 has 13 amino acids. Germline V gene data show CDR1 as KGHSH and CDR2 as LQKENI. The V end was cut by 6 bases, the J end by 6 bases, with 15 bases between. CDR3 sequence (DNA): TGTGCCAGCTCCCGGGGTGTAGGGTCCGAGCAGTACTTC. Translation gives CASSRGVGSEQYF.

As to this clone: A far more abundant clone sits one base away, making this likely a read error. The chain carries TRBV13 and TRBJ2-7; D not resolved. Looked up from germline, CDR1 is PRHDT and CDR2 is FYEKMQ (reference sequence). The CDR3 consists of 14 residues. Trimming pared 2 bases from V and 3 bases from J, leaving 11 bases between. The CDR3 is CASSLCHGGYEQYF. CDR3 coding DNA: TGTGCCAGCAGCTTATGCCACGGCGGCTACGAGCAGTACTTC. Based on the CDR3 plus reference TRBV13 and TRBJ2-7, the full variable domain is AAGVIQSPRHLIKEKRETATLKCYPIPRHDTVYWYQQGPGQDPQFLISFYEKMQSDKGSIPDRFSAQQFSDYHSELNMSSLELGDSALYFCASSLCHGGYEQYFGPGTRLTVT.

This rearrangement joins TRBV5-8 to TRBJ1-6; D may be TRBD1 (5 bases). The V gene's germline CDR1 is SGHTS and CDR2 YDEGEE. The CDR3 consists of 14 residues. Trimming pared 4 bases from V and 5 bases from J, leaving 10 bases between. The CDR3 DNA reads TGTGCCAGCAGCGGGGGGTCACATAATTCACCCCTCCACTTT. Protein product: CASSGGSHNSPLHF.

In nucleotides, the CDR3 is TGTGCCAGCGGTGCAGGGTATACGCAGTATTTT. This gives the protein CASGAGYTQYF. The rearrangement uses TRBV27 and TRBJ2-3, with TRBD1 as a possible D gene (5 bases). Germline V gene data show CDR1 as MNHEY and CDR2 as SMNVEV (reference sequence). This CDR3 is 11 amino acids long. Trimming shortened V by 8 bases and J by 7 bases, and 10 bases separated the two germline ends.

CDR3 sequence: CASSPKRDSYEQYF. In DNA, the CDR3 is TGTGCCAGTAGTCCCAAGCGGGACTCCTACGAGCAGTACTTC. The chain carries TRBV19 and TRBJ2-7; TRBD2 aligns across 7 bases. V lost 5 bases and J lost 0; bases outside the gene matches: 4. This CDR3 is 14 amino acids long. In germline, CDR1 is LNHDA, CDR2 SQIVND (reference sequence).

This clone occurred a few times. The chain couples TRBV7-2 to TRBJ1-2, with D possibly TRBD1 on 5 matching bases. V lost 1 base, J lost 4 bases, and 10 bases lay in between. Germline V gene data show CDR1 as SGHTA and CDR2 as FQGNSA. CDR3 length equals 14 residues. The CDR3 here is CASSLVGGGYGYTF. CDR3 DNA: TGTGCCAGCAGCTTAGTCGGGGGAGGCTATGGCTACACCTTC.

V usage is TRBV28 and J usage is TRBJ2-7, with 7 bases lining up with TRBD2. The ends lost 5 bases at V and 5 bases at J; junction bases unmatched: 6. The V gene's germline CDR1 is MDHEN and CDR2 SYDVKM. The CDR3 totals 13 residues. In nucleotides, the CDR3 is TGTGCCAGCAGTAATCGGGGGGAAGACGAGCAGTACTTC. It translates to CASSNRGEDEQYF.

The count of this clone is one. The CDR3 reads CASSYTYYSANEKLFF. The DNA of the CDR3 is TGTGCCAGCAGTTACACCTACTATTCGGCTAATGAAAAACTGTTTTTT. The genes are TRBV6-5 and TRBJ1-4, with D hard to call. Germline lookup yields CDR1 MNHEY and CDR2 SVGAGI. Between the trimmed V and J ends, which lost 2 bases and 3 bases, there was a span of 13 bases. The CDR3 is 16 residues long.

This sequence joins TRBV6-5 and TRBJ1-1, with D unresolved. V lost 2 bases and J 1 base, leaving 11 bases between the germline ends. CDR1 MNHEY and CDR2 SVGAGI come from the germline V gene. This CDR3 region has 15 residues. CDR3 sequence reads: CASSYLGLGNTEAFF. The CDR3 region has the DNA TGTGCCAGCAGTTACCTGGGCCTGGGGAACACTGAAGCTTTCTTT.

This clone was observed once. This rearrangement joins TRBV19 to TRBJ1-1; no clear D. Germline V gene data show CDR1 as LNHDA and CDR2 as SQIVND (reference sequence). The CDR3 covers 14 residues. Trimming removed 3 bases from V and 0 bases from J, with 8 bases in between. The DNA of the CDR3 is TGTGCCAGTAGTATCGGAGCGGTGAACACTGAAGCTTTCTTT. As protein: CASSIGAVNTEAFF.

V is TRBV19 and J is TRBJ1-5; possible D gene TRBD1, 6 bases. Germline CDR1 and CDR2: LNHDA and SQIVND (reference sequence). Trimming shortened V by 0 bases and J by 4 bases, and 7 bases separated the two germline ends. The CDR3 runs 14 residues. Here the CDR3 reads CASSIDRGNQPQHF. Written as DNA, the CDR3 is TGTGCCAGTAGTATAGACAGGGGTAATCAGCCCCAGCATTTT.

This clone was found once. Because the CDR3's place on the DNA is in doubt, the DNA is left out and the CDR3 is given as listed by TCRdb. The V and J genes are TRBV7-9 and TRBJ1-4; TRBD1 was called by the table and not checked on the DNA. The CDR3 is 19 residues long, ends included. Germline CDR1 and CDR2: SEHNR and FQNEAQ (reference sequence). The CDR3 sequence is CASSQGYFGPDSTNEKLFF.

This clone appeared a few times. The chain joins TRBV30 to TRBJ1-2; D is unresolved. V was pared by 0 bases and J by 8 bases, with 13 bases between. In germline, CDR1 is GTSNPN, CDR2 SVGIG (reference sequence). There are 13 residues in the CDR3. The DNA for the CDR3 is TGTGCCTGGAGTGTACTGAGGGCGGGAGGCTACACCTTC. Translating it yields CAWSVLRAGGYTF.

V and J are TRBV4-2 and TRBJ2-5; perhaps TRBD2 as D (6 bases). Trimming removed 5 bases from V and 3 bases from J, with 13 bases in between. Germline values: CDR1 LGHNA, CDR2 YNFKEQ. The CDR3 sequence is 14 residues long. CDR3: CASSTGTLKETQYF. Written as DNA, the CDR3 is TGTGCCAGCAGCACCGGGACTCTGAAAGAGACCCAGTACTTC.

This clone was seen a single time. This sequence joins TRBV11-2 and TRBJ2-1; weak D call: TRBD2 (6 bases). Trimming left V 0 bases short and J 8 bases short, with 14 bases between. The CDR3 totals 15 residues. Germline V gene data show CDR1 as SGHAT and CDR2 as FQNNGV. The CDR3 sequence is CASSLDIRREDEQFF. CDR3 bases: TGTGCCAGCAGCTTAGATATCAGGAGGGAGGATGAGCAGTTCTTC.

The count of this clone is one. The chain combines TRBV5-4 with TRBJ2-3; 7 nucleotides agree with TRBD2. The CDR3 totals 14 residues. Trimming took 5 bases from V and 2 from J; bases not matched to a gene: 5. Germline V gene sequence: CDR1 SGHNT, CDR2 YYREEE (reference sequence). The CDR3 coding sequence is TGTGCCAGCAGAACGGGACTACTCACAGATACGCAGTATTTT. Residues: CASRTGLLTDTQYF.

The J gene is TRBJ2-2, the V gene TRBV30, with D possibly matching TRBD2 (6 bases). CDR3 length equals 13 residues. Trimming cost V 2 bases and J 4 bases, with 8 bases left between them. Germline CDR1 GTSNPN, CDR2 SVGIG (reference sequence). The CDR3 DNA is TGTGCCTGGAGTCGGGACTTCACCGGGGAGCTGTTTTTT. As protein: CAWSRDFTGELFF.